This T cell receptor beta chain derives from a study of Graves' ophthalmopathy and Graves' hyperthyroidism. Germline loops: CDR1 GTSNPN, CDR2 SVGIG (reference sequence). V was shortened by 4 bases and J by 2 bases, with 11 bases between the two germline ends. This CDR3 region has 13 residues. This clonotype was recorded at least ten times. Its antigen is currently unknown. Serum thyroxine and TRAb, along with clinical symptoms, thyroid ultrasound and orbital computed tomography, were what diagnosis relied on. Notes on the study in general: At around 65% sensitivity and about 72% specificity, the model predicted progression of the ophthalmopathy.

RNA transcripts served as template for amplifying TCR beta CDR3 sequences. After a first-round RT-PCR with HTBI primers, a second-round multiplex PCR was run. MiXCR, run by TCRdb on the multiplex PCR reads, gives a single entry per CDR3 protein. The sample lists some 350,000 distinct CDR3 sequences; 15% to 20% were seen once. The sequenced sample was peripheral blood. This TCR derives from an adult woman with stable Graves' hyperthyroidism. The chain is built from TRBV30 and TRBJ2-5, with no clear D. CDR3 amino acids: CAWNPEWQETQYF. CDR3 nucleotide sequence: TGTGCCTGGAACCCTGAGTGGCAAGAGACCCAGTACTTC.